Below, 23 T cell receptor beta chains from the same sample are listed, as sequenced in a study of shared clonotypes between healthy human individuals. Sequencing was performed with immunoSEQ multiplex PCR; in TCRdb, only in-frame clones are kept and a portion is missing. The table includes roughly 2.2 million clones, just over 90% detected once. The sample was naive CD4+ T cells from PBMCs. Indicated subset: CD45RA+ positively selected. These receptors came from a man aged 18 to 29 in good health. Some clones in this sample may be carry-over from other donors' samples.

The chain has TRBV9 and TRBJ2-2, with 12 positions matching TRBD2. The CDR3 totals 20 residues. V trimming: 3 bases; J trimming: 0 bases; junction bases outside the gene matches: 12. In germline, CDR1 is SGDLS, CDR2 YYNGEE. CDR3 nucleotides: TGTGCCAGCAGCGAGGCAGGGACTAGCGGGCGAGCTACGAACACCGGGGAGCTGTTTTTT. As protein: CASSEAGTSGRATNTGELFF.

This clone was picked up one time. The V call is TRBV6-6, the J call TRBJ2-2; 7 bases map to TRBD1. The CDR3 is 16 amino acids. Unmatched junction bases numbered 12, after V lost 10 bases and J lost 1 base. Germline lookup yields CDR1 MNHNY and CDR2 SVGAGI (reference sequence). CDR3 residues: CATWDPTGMNTGELFF. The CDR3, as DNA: TGTGCCACTTGGGATCCGACAGGGATGAACACCGGGGAGCTGTTTTTT.

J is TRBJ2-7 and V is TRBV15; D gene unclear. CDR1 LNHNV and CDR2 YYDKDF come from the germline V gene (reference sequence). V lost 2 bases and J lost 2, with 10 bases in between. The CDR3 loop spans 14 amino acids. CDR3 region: CATSRSRSAYEQYF. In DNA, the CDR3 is TGTGCCACCAGCAGATCCAGAAGTGCCTACGAGCAGTACTTC.

CDR3 sequence reads: CAISVPTVADSYNEQFF. The CDR3, as DNA: TGTGCCATCAGTGTCCCTACCGTAGCGGATTCCTACAATGAGCAGTTCTTC. The J gene is TRBJ2-1, the V gene TRBV10-3, with D perhaps matching TRBD2 (6 bases). CDR1 is ENHRY and CDR2 is SYGVKD in the germline V gene. This CDR3 region has 17 residues. Trimming took 4 bases from V and 1 from J, leaving 17 bases between them.

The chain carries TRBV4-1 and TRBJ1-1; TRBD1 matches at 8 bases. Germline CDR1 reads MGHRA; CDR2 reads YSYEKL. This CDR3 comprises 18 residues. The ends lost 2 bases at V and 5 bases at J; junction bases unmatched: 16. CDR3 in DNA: TGCGCCAGCAGCCAATTCCCCCAGATACGACAGGGGAAGACTGAAGCTTTCTTT. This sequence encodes CASSQFPQIRQGKTEAFF.

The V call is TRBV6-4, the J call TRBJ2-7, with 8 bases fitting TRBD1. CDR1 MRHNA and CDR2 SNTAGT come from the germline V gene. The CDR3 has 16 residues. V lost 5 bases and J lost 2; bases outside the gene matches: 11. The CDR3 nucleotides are TGTGCCAGCAGTCTTGAAGCCACAGGGGGGCCCTACGAGCAGTACTTC. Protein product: CASSLEATGGPYEQYF.

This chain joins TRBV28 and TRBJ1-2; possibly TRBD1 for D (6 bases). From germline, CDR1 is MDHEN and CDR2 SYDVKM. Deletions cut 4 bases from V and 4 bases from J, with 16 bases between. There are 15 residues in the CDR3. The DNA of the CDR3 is TGTGCCAGCAGTTCCCGGAGACAGGCCTTCTATGGCTACACCTTC. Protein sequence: CASSSRRQAFYGYTF.

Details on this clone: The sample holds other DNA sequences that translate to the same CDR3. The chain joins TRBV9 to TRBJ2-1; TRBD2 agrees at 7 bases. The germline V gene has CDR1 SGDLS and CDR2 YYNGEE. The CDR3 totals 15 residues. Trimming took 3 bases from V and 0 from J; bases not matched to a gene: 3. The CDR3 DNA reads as TGTGCCAGCAGCGGCCGGGGGGACTCCTACAATGAGCAGTTCTTC. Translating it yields CASSGRGDSYNEQFF.

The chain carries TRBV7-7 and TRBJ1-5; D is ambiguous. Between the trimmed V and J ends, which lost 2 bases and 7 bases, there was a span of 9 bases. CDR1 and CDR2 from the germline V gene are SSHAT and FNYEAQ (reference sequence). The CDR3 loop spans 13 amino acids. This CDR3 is CASSLTDGQPQHF. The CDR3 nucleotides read TGTGCCAGCAGCTTAACTGACGGCCAGCCCCAGCATTTT.

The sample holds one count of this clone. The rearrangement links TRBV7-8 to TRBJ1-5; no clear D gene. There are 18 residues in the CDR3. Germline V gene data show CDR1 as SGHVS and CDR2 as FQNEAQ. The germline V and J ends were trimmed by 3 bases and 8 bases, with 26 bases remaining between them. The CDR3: CASSFKPATGESSEPQHF. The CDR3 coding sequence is TGTGCCAGCAGCTTCAAGCCCGCCACGGGTGAGAGCAGTGAGCCCCAGCATTTT.

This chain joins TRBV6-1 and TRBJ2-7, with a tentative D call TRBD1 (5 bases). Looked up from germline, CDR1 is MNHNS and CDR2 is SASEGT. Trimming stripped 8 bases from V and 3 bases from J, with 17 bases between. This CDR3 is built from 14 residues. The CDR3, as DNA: TGTGCCAGCGTAGGGCAGGGCCTTATCTACGAGCAGTACTTC. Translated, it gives CASVGQGLIYEQYF.

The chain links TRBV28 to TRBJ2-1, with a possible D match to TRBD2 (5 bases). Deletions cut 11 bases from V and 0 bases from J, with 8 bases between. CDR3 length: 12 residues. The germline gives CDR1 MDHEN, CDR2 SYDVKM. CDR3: CAAGGSYNEQFF. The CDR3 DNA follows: TGTGCCGCCGGAGGCTCCTACAATGAGCAGTTCTTC.

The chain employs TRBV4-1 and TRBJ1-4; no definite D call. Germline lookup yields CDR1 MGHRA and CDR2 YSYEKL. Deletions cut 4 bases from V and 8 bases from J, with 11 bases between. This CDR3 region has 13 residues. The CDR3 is CASSRLLGEKLFF. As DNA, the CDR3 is TGCGCCAGCAGCCGCCTCTTGGGGGAAAAACTGTTTTTT.

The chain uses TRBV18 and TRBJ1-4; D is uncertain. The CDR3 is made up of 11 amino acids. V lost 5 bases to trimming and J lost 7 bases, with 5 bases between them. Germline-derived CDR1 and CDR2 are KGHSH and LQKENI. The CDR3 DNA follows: TGTGCCAGCTCATCAGCTGAAAAACTGTTTTTT. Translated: CASSSAEKLFF. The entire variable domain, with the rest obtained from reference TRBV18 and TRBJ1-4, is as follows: NAGVMQNPRHLVRRRGQEARLRCSPMKGHSHVYWYRQLPEEGLKFMVYLQKENIIDESGMPKERFSAEFPKEGPSILRIQQVVRGDSAAYFCASSSAEKLFFGSGTQLSVL.

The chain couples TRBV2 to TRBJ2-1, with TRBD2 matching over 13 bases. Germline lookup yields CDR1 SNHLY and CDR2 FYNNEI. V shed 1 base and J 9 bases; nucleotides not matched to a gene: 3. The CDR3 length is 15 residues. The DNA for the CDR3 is TGTGCCAGCAGTGAAGGGACTAGCGGGAGTGGTGAGCAGTTCTTC. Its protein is CASSEGTSGSGEQFF.

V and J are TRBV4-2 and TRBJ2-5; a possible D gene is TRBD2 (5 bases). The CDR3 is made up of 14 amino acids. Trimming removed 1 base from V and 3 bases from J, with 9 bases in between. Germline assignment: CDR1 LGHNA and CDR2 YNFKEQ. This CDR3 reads CASSQARGEETQYF. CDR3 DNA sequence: TGTGCCAGCAGCCAAGCCCGGGGTGAAGAGACCCAGTACTTC.

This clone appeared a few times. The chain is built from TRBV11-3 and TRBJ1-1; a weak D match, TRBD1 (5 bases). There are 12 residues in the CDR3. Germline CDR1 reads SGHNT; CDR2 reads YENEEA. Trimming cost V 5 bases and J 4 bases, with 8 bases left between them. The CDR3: CASSHQGTEAFF. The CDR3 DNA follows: TGTGCCAGCAGCCACCAGGGCACTGAAGCTTTCTTT.

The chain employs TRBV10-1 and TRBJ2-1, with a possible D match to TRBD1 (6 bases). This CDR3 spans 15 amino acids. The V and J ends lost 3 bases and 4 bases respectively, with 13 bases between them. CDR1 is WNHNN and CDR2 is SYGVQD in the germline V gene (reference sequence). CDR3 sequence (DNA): TGCGCCAGCAGTGATGTAGGGACATCTTACAATGAGCAGTTCTTC. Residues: CASSDVGTSYNEQFF.

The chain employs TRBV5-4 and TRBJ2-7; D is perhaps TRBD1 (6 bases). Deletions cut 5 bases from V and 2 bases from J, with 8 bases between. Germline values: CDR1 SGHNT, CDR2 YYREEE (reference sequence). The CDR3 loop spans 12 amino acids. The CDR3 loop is CASRRDTYEQYF. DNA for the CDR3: TGTGCCAGCAGACGGGACACCTACGAGCAGTACTTC.

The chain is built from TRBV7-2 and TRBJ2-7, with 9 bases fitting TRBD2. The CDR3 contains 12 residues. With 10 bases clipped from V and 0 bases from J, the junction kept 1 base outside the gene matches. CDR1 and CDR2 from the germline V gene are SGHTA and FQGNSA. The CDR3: CAIAGVSYEQYF. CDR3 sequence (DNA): TGTGCCATAGCGGGGGTCTCCTACGAGCAGTACTTC.

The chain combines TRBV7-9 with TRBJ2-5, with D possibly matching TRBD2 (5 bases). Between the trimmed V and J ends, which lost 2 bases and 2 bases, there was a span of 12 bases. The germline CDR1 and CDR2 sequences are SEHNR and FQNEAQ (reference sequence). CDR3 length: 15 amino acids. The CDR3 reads CASSLSGGSQETQYF. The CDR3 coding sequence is TGTGCCAGCAGCTTATCCGGCGGGTCTCAAGAGACCCAGTACTTC.

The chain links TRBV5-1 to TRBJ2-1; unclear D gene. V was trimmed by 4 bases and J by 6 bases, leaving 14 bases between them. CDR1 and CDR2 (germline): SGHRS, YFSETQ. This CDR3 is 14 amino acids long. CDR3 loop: CASSVSVETNEQFF. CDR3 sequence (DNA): TGCGCCAGCAGCGTCTCTGTAGAGACCAATGAGCAGTTCTTC. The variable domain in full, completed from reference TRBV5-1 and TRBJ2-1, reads KAGVTQTPRYLIKTRGQQVTLSCSPISGHRSVSWYQQTPGQGLQFLFEYFSETQRNKGNFPGRFSGRQFSNSRSEMNVSTLELGDSALYLCASSVSVETNEQFFGPGTRLTVL.

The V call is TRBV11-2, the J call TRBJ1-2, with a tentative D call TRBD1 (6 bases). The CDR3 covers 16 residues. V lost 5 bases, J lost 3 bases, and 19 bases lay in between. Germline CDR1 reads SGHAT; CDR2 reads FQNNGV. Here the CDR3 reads CASSPPGARGDYGYTF. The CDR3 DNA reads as TGTGCCAGCAGCCCCCCCGGGGCCAGGGGAGACTATGGCTACACCTTC.